This TCR beta chain was sequenced in a study of response to subunit inactivated influenza vaccine. Study observations and caveats: Few additional T cells are recruited per seasonal influenza vaccination, authors suggested.

Worth noting for this clonotype: The target antigen is unknown.

The germline CDR1 and CDR2 sequences are SNHLY and FYNNEI. This CDR3 contains 14 residues. The V gene lost 5 bases and the J gene lost 0 bases, with 10 bases spanning the gap. TCRdb re-analysed the RT-PCR reads in MiXCR, keeping a single row per CDR3 protein. The sample includes almost 600,000 distinct CDR3 sequences, 14% of them seen just once. The material was PBMCs from blood, obtained 12 days after vaccination. The TCR sequence derives from a middle-aged man who received an inactivated influenza vaccine. This chain links TRBV2 with TRBJ1-1; D is unresolved. CDR3 coding DNA: TGTGCCAGCAGTCCTACCCCTATGAACACTGAAGCTTTCTTT. Amino acid sequence: CASSPTPMNTEAFF.